These T cell receptor beta chains were read from a single sample in a study of T cell responses to AZD1222 COVID-19 vaccine. Only in-frame clones appear in the TCRdb table, and some are missing; sequencing was by immunoSEQ multiplex PCR. Of 82,000 or so clones in the sample, more than 85% were seen once. The starting material was peripheral blood, obtained on day 0 of AZD1222 vaccination. Receptors were obtained from an adult in good health. Both conserved end residues are part of each CDR3. The D gene is left open where the match is weak. Size tells how often a clone was seen (once, few, many) or the class of an expanded clone, and some rows leave it out.

v_gene	abundance	d_gene	j_gene	CDR3nt	CDR3aa
TRBV9	-	-	TRBJ2-5	TGTGCCAGCAGCGCCTCGGGTGATCAGCGGAAGACCCAGTACTTC	CASSASGDQRKTQYF
TRBV5-5	-	-	TRBJ2-1	TGTGCCAGCAGTTCGATGGACGGCCCCCGCTACAATGAGCAGTTCTTC	CASSSMDGPRYNEQFF
TRBV12-3/TRBV12-4	-	-	TRBJ1-5	TGTGCCAGCAGTTTGCATTTAAATCAGCCCCAGCATTTT	CASSLHLNQPQHF
TRBV5-1	-	TRBD1	TRBJ2-7	TGCGCCAGCAGCTTGGCCGAGAATGGACAGGGGGACTTC	CASSLAENGQGDF
TRBV5-5	-	TRBD1	TRBJ1-4	TGTGCCAGCAGCCAGACGGACAGGGAAAAACTGTTTTTT	CASSQTDREKLFF
TRBV25-1	-	TRBD2	TRBJ2-4	TGTGCCAGCAGTGAAGTTGCGGGAGCCCGGGTCGGGGCTAACATTCAGTACTTC	CASSEVAGARVGANIQYF
TRBV4-2	-	-	TRBJ1-1	TGTGCCAGCAGCCAAGTGAGGAACACTGAAGCTTTCTTT	CASSQVRNTEAFF
TRBV15	-	-	TRBJ2-7	TGTGCCACCAGCAGAGTGGCAGAGACCTACGAGCAGTACTTC	CATSRVAETYEQYF
TRBV28	-	-	TRBJ1-3	TGTGCCAGCAGTTTGCCAGGACTGACCTCTGGAAACACCATATATTTT	CASSLPGLTSGNTIYF
TRBV5-1	-	-	TRBJ2-5	TGCGCCAGCAGCACCAAACCCTCGGGCCAAGAGACCCAGTACTTC	CASSTKPSGQETQYF
TRBV18	-	-	TRBJ1-5	TGTGCCAGCTCACCAGGGGAAGGGAGCAATCAGCCCCAGCATTTT	CASSPGEGSNQPQHF
TRBV7-2	-	-	TRBJ2-1	TGTGCCAGCAGCCCATTAGCGGTGATAAACAATGAGCAGTTCTTC	CASSPLAVINNEQFF
TRBV29-1	-	-	TRBJ2-7	TGCAGCGTTGGACCCGGGGGAGCCTACGAGCAGTACTTC	CSVGPGGAYEQYF
TRBV5-1	-	-	TRBJ2-3	TGCGCCAGCAGCCCCGTCCCGGGGGTAGATACGCAGTATTTT	CASSPVPGVDTQYF
TRBV3-1/TRBV3-2	-	-	TRBJ2-1	TGTGCCAGCAGCCAATTGGCCCAACTTCTAAGCTCCTACAATGAGCAGTTCTTC	CASSQLAQLLSSYNEQFF
TRBV28	-	-	TRBJ1-5	TGTGCCAGCAGTCCCCCACAACGAGGCAATCAGCCCCAGCATTTT	CASSPPQRGNQPQHF
TRBV2	-	TRBD1	TRBJ2-7	TGTGCCAGCAGTGAATGGGGACAGGGGGCAAGTTACGAGCAGTACTTC	CASSEWGQGASYEQYF
TRBV20-1	-	-	TRBJ2-2	TGCAGTGCCCTGGGCGGGGAGCTGTTTTTT	CSALGGELFF
TRBV6-5	once	-	TRBJ2-2	TGTGCCAGCAGTTACTCATTTCAACGGGACACCGGGGAGCTGTTTTTT	CASSYSFQRDTGELFF
TRBV7-9	-	TRBD1	TRBJ1-5	TGTGCCAGCAGCTTAGCCGGGACAGCGGGCAATCAGCCCCAGCATTTT	CASSLAGTAGNQPQHF
TRBV7-2	-	-	TRBJ1-1	TGTGCCAGCAGCATTAACAGGGCAAGTGACGCTTTCTTT	CASSINRASDAFF
TRBV7-2	-	-	TRBJ2-2	TGTGCCAGCAGCTTAGTCGCGGGGCCAGTCACCGGGGAGCTGTTTTTT	CASSLVAGPVTGELFF
TRBV27	-	-	TRBJ1-4	TGTGCCAGCAGCTTGGTAGGGTGGGATGAAAAACTGTTTTTT	CASSLVGWDEKLFF
TRBV11-3	-	TRBD2	TRBJ2-7	TGTGCCAGCAGCTCCGGGACTAGCGGGGCCTACGAGCAGTACTTC	CASSSGTSGAYEQYF
TRBV5-1	-	TRBD1	TRBJ1-2	TGCGCCAGCAACTTGGGACAGGGGAACTATGGCTACACCTTC	CASNLGQGNYGYTF
TRBV6-6	-	-	TRBJ1-2	TGTGCCAGCAGTTTGACTTGGACAGACTATGGCTACACCTTC	CASSLTWTDYGYTF
TRBV6-5	-	-	TRBJ1-1	TGTGCCACCCGCCGGTTTGTGGACGGCACTGAAGCTTTCTTT	CATRRFVDGTEAFF
TRBV10-3	-	TRBD2	TRBJ2-3	TGTGCCATCAGTGGCGGGGGACTGCAACCCACAGATACGCAGTATTTT	CAISGGGLQPTDTQYF
TRBV29-1	-	TRBD1	TRBJ1-2	TGCAGCGTTGACCTGGGACAGAGCTACACCTTC	CSVDLGQSYTF
TRBV6-4	few	TRBD2	TRBJ2-1	TGTGCCACATCGACTAGCGGGGGGGCCGAAGAGCAGTTCTTC	CATSTSGGAEEQFF
TRBV10-1	-	-	TRBJ2-3	TGCGCCAGCGGACGGGGCGGGGGCACGCAGTATTTT	CASGRGGGTQYF
TRBV13	-	-	TRBJ2-5	TGTGCCAGCAGCTTAGAGAGGGCGGAGACCCAGTACTTC	CASSLERAETQYF
TRBV28	-	TRBD1	TRBJ1-2	TGTGCCAGCAGCCAAGTTCAGGGGGGCTATGGCTACACCTTC	CASSQVQGGYGYTF
TRBV6-6	-	TRBD1	TRBJ1-2	TGTGCCAGCACTCTTTATGGGACAGGGGAGGGCTACACCTTC	CASTLYGTGEGYTF
TRBV2	-	-	TRBJ2-5	TGTGCCAGCAGTCCGGGACTTCAAGAGACCCAGTACTTC	CASSPGLQETQYF